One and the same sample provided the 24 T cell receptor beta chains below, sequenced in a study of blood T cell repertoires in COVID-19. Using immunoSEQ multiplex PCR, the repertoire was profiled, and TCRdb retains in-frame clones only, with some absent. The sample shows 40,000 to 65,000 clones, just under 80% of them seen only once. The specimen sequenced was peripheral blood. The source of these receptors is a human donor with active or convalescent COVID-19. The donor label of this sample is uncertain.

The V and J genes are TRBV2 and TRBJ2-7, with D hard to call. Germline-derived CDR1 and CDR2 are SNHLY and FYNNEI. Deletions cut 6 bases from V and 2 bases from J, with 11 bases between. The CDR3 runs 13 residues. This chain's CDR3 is CASRRDTAYEQYF. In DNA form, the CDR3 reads TGTGCCAGCAGGAGAGACACCGCCTACGAGCAGTACTTC.

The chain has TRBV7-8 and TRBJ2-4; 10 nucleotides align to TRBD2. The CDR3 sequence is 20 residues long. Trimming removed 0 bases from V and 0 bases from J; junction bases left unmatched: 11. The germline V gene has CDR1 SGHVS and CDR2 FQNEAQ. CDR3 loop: CASSLASTAGGKTAKNIQYF. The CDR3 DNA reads TGTGCCAGCAGCTTAGCTAGTACAGCGGGAGGGAAGACAGCCAAAAACATTCAGTACTTC.

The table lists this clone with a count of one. CDR3 DNA: TGCGCCAGCAGCTTCCTGGGGGAGGGTGGCTACACCTTC. Protein product: CASSFLGEGGYTF. The rearrangement joins TRBV5-1 to TRBJ1-2; a possible D gene is TRBD1 (5 bases). Germline loops: CDR1 SGHRS, CDR2 YFSETQ. Trimming stripped 2 bases from V and 7 bases from J, with 12 bases between. This CDR3 is built from 13 residues.

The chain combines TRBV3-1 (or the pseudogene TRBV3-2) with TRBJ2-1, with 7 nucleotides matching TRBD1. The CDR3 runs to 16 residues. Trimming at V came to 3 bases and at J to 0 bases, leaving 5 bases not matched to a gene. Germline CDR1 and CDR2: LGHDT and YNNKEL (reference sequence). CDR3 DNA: TGTGCCAGCAGCCAGCCCTGGGACAGCTCCTACAATGAGCAGTTCTTC. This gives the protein CASSQPWDSSYNEQFF.

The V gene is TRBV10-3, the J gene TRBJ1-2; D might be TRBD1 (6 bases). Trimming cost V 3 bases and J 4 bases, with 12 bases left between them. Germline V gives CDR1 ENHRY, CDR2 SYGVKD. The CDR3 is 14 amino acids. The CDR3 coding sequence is TGTGCCATCAGTGAACCGCCGGACAGCTATGGCTACACCTTC. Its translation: CAISEPPDSYGYTF.

The CDR3 sequence is CASSPDRDSNQPQHF. CDR3 sequence (DNA): TGTGCCAGCAGCCCCGACAGGGATAGCAATCAGCCCCAGCATTTT. The V and J genes are TRBV5-4 and TRBJ1-5; 7 nucleotides align to TRBD1. The germline CDR1 and CDR2 sequences are SGHNT and YYREEE (reference sequence). The CDR3 extends over 15 amino acids. V shed 4 bases and J 0 bases; nucleotides not matched to a gene: 4.

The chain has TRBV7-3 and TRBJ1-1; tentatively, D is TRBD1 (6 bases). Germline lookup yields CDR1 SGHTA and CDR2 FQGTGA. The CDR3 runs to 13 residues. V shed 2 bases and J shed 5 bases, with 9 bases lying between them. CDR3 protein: CASSLGGATEAFF. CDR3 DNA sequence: TGTGCCAGCAGCTTAGGGGGGGCGACTGAAGCTTTCTTT.

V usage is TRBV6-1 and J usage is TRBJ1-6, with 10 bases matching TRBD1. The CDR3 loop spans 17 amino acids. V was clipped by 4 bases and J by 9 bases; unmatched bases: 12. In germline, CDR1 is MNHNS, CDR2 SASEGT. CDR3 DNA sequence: TGTGCCAGCAGTGTAGCCCCACCCAGGACAGGGGGTTCACCCCTCCACTTT. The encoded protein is CASSVAPPRTGGSPLHF.

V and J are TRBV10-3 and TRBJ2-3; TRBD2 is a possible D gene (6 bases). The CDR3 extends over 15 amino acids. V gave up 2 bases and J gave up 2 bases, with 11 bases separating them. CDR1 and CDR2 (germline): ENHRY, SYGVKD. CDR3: CAISEEGGHTDTQYF. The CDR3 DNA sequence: TGTGCCATCAGTGAGGAGGGAGGCCACACAGATACGCAGTATTTT.

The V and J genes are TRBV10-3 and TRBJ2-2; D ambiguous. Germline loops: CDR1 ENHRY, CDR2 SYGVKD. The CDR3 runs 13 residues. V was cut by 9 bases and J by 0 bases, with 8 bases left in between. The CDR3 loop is CAIAGSNTGELFF. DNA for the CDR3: TGTGCCATTGCAGGCTCGAACACCGGGGAGCTGTTTTTT.

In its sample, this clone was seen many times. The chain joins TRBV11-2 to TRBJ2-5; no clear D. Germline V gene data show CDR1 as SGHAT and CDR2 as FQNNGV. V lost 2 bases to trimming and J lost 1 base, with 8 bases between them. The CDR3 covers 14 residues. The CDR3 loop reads CASSLFGVQETQYF. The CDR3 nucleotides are TGTGCCAGCAGCTTATTCGGAGTCCAAGAGACCCAGTACTTC. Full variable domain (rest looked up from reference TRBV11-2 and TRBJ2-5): EAGVAQSPRYKIIEKRQSVAFWCNPISGHATLYWYQQILGQGPKLLIQFQNNGVVDDSQLPKDRFSAERLKGVDSTLKIQPAKLEDSAVYLCASSLFGVQETQYFGPGTRLLVL.

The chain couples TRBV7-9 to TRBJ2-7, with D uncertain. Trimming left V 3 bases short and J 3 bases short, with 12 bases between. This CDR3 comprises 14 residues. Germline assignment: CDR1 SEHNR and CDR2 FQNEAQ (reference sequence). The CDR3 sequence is CASSLLDGVYEQYF. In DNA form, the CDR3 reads TGTGCCAGCAGCTTGCTAGACGGAGTCTACGAGCAGTACTTC.

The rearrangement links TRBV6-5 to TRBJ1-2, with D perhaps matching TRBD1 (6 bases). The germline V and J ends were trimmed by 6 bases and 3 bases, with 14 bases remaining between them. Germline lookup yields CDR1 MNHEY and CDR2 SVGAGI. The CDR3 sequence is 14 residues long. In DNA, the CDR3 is TGTGCCAGCAGGGGGTTGGGACACCACTATGGCTACACCTTC. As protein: CASRGLGHHYGYTF.

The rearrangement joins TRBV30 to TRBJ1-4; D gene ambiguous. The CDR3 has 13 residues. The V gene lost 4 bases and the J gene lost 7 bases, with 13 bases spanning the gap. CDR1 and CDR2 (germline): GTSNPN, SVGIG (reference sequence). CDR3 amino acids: CAWTVGAGEKLFF. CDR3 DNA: TGTGCCTGGACCGTGGGAGCGGGTGAAAAACTGTTTTTT.

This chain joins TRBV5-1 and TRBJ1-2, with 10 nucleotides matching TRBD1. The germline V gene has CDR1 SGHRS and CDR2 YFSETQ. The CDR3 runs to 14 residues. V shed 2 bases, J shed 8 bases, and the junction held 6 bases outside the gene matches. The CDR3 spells CASSFDRGRGGYTF. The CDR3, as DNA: TGCGCCAGCAGCTTCGACAGGGGGCGCGGGGGCTACACCTTC.

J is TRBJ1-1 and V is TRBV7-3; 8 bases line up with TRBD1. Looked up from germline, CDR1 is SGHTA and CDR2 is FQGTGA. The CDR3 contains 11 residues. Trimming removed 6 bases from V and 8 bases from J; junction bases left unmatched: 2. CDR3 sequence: CASSSGGEAFF. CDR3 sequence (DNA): TGTGCCAGCAGTTCAGGGGGCGAAGCTTTCTTT.

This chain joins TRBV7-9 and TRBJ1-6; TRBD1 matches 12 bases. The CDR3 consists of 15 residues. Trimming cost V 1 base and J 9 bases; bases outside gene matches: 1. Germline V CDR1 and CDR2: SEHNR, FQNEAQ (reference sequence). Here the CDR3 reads CASSLGDRGLSPLHF. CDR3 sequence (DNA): TGTGCCAGCAGCTTAGGGGACAGGGGGCTTTCACCCCTCCACTTT.

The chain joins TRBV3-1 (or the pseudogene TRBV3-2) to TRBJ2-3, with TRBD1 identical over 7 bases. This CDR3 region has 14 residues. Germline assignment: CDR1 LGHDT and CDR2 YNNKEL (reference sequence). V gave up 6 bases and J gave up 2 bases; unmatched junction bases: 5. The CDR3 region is CASSPGTDTDTQYF. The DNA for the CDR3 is TGTGCCAGCAGTCCCGGGACAGACACAGATACGCAGTATTTT.

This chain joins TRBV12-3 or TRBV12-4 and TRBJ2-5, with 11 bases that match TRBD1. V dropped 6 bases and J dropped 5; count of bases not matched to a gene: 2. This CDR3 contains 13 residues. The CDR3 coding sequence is TGTGCCAGCAGGGACAGGGGGCGGGAGACCCAGTACTTC. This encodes CASRDRGRETQYF.

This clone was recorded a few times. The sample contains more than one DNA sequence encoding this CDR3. The CDR3 nucleotides are TGCAGTGCATCAAGAGCAGGGGGCTACACCTTC. Its protein product is CSASRAGGYTF. V gene TRBV20-1 combines with J gene TRBJ1-2, with D perhaps matching TRBD1 (5 bases). V dropped 6 bases and J dropped 8 bases, with 13 bases sitting between them. There are 11 residues in the CDR3. Germline loops: CDR1 DFQATT, CDR2 SNEGSKA (reference sequence).

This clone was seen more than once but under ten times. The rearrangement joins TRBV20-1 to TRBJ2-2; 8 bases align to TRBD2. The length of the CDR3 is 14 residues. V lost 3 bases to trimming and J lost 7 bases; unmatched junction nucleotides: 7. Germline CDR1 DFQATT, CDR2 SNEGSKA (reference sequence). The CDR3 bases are TGCAGTGCTAGTTGGACGGGGGGGAGCGGGGAGCTGTTTTTT. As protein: CSASWTGGSGELFF.

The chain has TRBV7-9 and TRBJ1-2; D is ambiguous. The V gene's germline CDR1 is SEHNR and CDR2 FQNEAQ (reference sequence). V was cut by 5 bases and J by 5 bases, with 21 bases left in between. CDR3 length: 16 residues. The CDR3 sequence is CASSPTTEELGYGYTF. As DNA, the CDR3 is TGTGCCAGCAGCCCAACGACGGAGGAGCTAGGGTATGGCTACACCTTC. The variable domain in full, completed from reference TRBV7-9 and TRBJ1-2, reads DTGVSQNPRHKITKRGQNVTFRCDPISEHNRLYWYRQTLGQGPEFLTYFQNEAQLEKSRLLSDRFSAERPKGSFSTLEIQRTEQGDSAMYLCASSPTTEELGYGYTFGSGTRLTVV.

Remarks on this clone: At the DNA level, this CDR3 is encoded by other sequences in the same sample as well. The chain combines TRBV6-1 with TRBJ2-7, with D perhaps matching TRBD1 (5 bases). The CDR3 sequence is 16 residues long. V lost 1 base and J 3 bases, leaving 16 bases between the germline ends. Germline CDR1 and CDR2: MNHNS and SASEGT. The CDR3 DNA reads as TGTGCCAGCAGTGAAGACGGTCAGGGCCTAATCTACGAGCAGTACTTC. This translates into CASSEDGQGLIYEQYF.

The CDR3 nucleotides read TGCGCCAGCAGCTTGGCCGGGACTAGCAGCGCGCAGTACTTC. This gives the protein CASSLAGTSSAQYF. The V gene is TRBV5-1, the J gene TRBJ2-7; 9 bases agree with TRBD2. The CDR3 length is 14 residues. Germline CDR1 SGHRS, CDR2 YFSETQ. The J segment lost 9 bases and the V segment lost 0 bases, leaving 7 bases of the junction unmatched.